The clone carrying this TCR beta chain was observed a handful of times. What it recognizes is unknown. TCRdb ran MiXCR on the multiplex PCR reads and lists one entry per CDR3 protein. The sample carries 120,000 or so distinct CDR3 sequences, less than 20% recorded once. Breast cancer patients provided tissue from their axillary draining lymph nodes. The data originate from a study of breast tumors, draining lymph nodes, adjacent tissues. General study points: Compared with lymph nodes, tumors were less diverse; compared with nontumor tissue, more. Findings are consistent with lymph node origin and intratumoral expansion of most tumor T cells. Tumor and nontumor repertoires were significantly more similar in luminal-like than in basal-like breast cancer.

This CDR3 region has 16 residues. Trimming took 2 bases from V and 2 from J, leaving 13 bases between them. Germline V lookup: CDR1 SGHTA, CDR2 FQGNSA. The rearrangement uses TRBV7-2 and TRBJ1-5; no definite D call. The sequenced sample consisted of axillary lymph node tissue. This sequence originates from a female donor with breast cancer. Some clones in this sample may be carry-over from other donors' samples. The CDR3 loop reads CASSLYFGAGNQPQHF. In DNA form, the CDR3 reads TGTGCCAGCAGCTTATACTTTGGAGCGGGCAATCAGCCCCAGCATTTT. The full variable domain, completed using reference TRBV7-2 and TRBJ1-5, is GAGVSQSPSNKVTEKGKDVELRCDPISGHTALYWYRQSLGQGLEFLIYFQGNSAPDKSGLPSDRFSAERTGGSVSTLTIQRTQQEDSAVYLCASSLYFGAGNQPQHFGDGTRLSIL.